The TCR beta chain described here comes from a study of metastatic and nonmetastatic thyroid tumors. TCRdb re-called clones from the PCR reads using MiXCR. The sample contains some 14,000 clones, 20% to 25% of which appear only once. Each patient went into thyroid surgery without having received any treatment. The material sequenced was blood. The receptor's source is a female donor with papillary thyroid cancer or a benign thyroid nodule (not recorded which). Some clones in this sample may be carry-over from other donors' samples.

This chain's CDR3 is CSGTPVGHSWGDYEQYF. The CDR3, as DNA: TGCAGCGGAACCCCGGTCGGGCACTCATGGGGAGACTACGAGCAGTACTTC. V and J are TRBV20-1 and TRBJ2-7, with D maybe TRBD2 (5 bases). The CDR3 contains 17 residues. Germline V lookup: CDR1 DFQATT, CDR2 SNEGSKA (reference sequence).